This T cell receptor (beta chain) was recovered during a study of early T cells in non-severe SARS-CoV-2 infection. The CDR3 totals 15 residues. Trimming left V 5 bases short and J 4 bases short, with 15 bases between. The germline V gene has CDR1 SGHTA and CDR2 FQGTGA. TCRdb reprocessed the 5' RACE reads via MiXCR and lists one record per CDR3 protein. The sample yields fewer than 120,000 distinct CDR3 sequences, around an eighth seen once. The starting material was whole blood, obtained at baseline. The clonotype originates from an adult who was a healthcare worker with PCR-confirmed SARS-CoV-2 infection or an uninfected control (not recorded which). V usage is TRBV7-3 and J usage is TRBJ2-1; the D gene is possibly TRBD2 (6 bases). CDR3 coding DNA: TGTGCCAGCAGCCCCCCTGCCGGGACTTACAATGAGCAGTTCTTC. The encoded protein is CASSPPAGTYNEQFF.